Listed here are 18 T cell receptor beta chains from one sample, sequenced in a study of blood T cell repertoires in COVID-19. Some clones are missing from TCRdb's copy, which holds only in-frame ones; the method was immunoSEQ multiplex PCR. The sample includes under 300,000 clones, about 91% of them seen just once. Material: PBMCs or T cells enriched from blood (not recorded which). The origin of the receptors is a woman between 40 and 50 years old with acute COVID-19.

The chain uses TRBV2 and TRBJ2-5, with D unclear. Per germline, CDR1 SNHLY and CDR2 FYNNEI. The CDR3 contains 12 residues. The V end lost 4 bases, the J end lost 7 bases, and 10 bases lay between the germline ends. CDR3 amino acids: CASSVPSRTQYF. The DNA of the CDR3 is TGTGCCAGCAGTGTCCCGTCTCGGACCCAGTACTTC.

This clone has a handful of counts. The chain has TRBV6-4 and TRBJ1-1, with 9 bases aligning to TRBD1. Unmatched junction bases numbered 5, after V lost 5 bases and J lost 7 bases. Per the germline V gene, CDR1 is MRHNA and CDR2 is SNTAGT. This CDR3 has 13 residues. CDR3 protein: CASSQTGGNEAFF. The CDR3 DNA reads TGTGCCAGCAGTCAGACAGGGGGTAATGAAGCTTTCTTT.

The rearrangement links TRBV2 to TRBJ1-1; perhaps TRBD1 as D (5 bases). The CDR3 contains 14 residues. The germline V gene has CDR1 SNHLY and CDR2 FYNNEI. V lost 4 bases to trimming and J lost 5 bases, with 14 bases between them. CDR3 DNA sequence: TGTGCCAGCAGTGCGACAGTCGGGTGGACTGAAGCTTTCTTT. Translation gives CASSATVGWTEAFF. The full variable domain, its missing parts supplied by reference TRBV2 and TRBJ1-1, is EPEVTQTPSHQVTQMGQEVILRCVPISNHLYFYWYRQILGQKVEFLVSFYNNEISEKSEIFDDQFSVERPDGSNFTLKIRSTKLEDSAMYFCASSATVGWTEAFFGQGTRLTVV.

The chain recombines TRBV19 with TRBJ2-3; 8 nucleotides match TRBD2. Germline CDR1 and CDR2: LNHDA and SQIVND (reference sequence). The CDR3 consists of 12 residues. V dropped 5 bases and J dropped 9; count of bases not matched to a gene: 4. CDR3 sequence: CASSYGGATQYF. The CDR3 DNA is TGTGCCAGTAGTTACGGGGGGGCAACGCAGTATTTT.

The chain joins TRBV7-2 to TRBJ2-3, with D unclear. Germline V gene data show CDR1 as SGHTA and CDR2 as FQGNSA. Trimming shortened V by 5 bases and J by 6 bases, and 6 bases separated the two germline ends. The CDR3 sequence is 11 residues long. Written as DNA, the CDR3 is TGTGCCAGCAGCATGGCCGATACGCAGTATTTT. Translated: CASSMADTQYF.

CDR3 protein: CASSDPGLINYGYTF. DNA of the CDR3: TGCGCCAGCAGTGACCCAGGGCTTATTAACTATGGCTACACCTTC. The rearrangement links TRBV10-2 to TRBJ1-2; maybe TRBD1 (5 bases). The CDR3 extends over 15 amino acids. CDR1 is WSHSY, CDR2 SAAADI, per germline. The V gene lost 3 bases and the J gene lost 1 base, with 12 bases spanning the gap.

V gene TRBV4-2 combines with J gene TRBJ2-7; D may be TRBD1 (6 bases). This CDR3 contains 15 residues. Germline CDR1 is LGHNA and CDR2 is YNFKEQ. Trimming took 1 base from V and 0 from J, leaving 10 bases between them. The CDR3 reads CASSQVGGLSYEQYF. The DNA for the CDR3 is TGTGCCAGCAGCCAAGTTGGGGGCCTCTCCTACGAGCAGTACTTC.

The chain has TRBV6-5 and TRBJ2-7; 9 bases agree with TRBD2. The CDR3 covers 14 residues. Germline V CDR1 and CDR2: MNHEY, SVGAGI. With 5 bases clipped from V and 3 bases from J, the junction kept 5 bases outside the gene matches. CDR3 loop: CASSPGTSSYEQYV. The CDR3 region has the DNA TGTGCCAGCAGTCCTGGGACTAGCAGCTACGAGCAGTACGTC.

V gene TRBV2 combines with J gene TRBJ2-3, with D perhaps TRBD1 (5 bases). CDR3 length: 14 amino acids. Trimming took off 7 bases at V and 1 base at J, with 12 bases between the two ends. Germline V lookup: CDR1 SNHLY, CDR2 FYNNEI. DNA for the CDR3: TGTGCCAGCACAGGGCGAACGGGCACAGATACGCAGTATTTT. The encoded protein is CASTGRTGTDTQYF.

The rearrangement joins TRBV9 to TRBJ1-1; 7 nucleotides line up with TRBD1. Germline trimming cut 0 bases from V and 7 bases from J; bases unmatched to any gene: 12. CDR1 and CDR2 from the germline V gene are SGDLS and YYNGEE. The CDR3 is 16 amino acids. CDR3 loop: CASSVESTGTGREAFF. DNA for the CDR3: TGTGCCAGCAGCGTAGAATCGACAGGGACGGGTCGTGAAGCTTTCTTT.

The CDR3 DNA sequence: TGTGCCAGCAGCGTAGGGACTAGCGGGAGGACCGGGGAGCTGTTTTTT. Translating it yields CASSVGTSGRTGELFF. V is TRBV9 and J is TRBJ2-2; 14 bases line up with TRBD2. CDR3 length equals 16 residues. V dropped 0 bases and J dropped 5; count of bases not matched to a gene: 0. The germline V gene has CDR1 SGDLS and CDR2 YYNGEE.

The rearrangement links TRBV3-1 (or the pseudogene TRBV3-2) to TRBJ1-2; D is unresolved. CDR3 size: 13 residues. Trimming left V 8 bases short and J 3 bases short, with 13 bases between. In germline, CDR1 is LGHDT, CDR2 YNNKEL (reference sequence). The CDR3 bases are TGTGCCAGCGGTCGCCCGGGTGACTATGGCTACACCTTC. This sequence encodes CASGRPGDYGYTF.

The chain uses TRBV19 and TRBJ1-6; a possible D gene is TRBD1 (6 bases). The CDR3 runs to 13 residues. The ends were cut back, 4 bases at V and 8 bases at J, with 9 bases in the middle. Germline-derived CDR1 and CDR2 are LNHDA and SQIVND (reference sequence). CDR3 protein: CASSKDRDSPLHF. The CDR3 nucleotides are TGTGCCAGTAGTAAGGACAGAGATTCACCCCTCCACTTT.

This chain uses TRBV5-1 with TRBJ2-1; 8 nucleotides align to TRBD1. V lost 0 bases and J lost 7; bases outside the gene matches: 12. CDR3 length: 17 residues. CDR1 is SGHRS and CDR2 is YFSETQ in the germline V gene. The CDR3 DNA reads TGCGCCAGCAGCTTGGAAAGGACCAGGGGGCATCGGAATGAGCAGTTCTTC. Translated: CASSLERTRGHRNEQFF.

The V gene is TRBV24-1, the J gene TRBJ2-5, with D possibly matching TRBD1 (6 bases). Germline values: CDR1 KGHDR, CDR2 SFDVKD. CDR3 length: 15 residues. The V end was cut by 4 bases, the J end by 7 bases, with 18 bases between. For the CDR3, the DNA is TGTGCCACCAGTGACACAGGGACAAATTCGTGGACCCAGTACTTC. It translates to CATSDTGTNSWTQYF.

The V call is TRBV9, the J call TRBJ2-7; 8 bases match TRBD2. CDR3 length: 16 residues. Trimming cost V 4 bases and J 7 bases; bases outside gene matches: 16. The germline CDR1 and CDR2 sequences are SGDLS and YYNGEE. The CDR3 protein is CASSPAGRGGPAEQYF. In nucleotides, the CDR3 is TGTGCCAGCAGCCCCGCCGGTCGGGGGGGCCCGGCGGAGCAGTACTTC.

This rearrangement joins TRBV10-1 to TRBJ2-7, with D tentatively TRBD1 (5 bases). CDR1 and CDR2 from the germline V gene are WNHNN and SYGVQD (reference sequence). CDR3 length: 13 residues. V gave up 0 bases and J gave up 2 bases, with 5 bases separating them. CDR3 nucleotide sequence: TGCGCCAGCAGTGAGTCAGGGGCCTACGAGCAGTACTTC. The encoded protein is CASSESGAYEQYF.

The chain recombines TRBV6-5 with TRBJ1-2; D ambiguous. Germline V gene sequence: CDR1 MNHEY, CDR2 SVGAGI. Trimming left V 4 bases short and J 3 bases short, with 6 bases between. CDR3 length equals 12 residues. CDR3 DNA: TGTGCCAGCAGTTTAAAATACTATGGCTACACCTTC. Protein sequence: CASSLKYYGYTF.